The 9 T cell receptor beta chains in this list originate from one sample, sequenced in a study of cytomegalovirus exposure and HLA in healthy donors. Use of 60 Vbeta and 13 Jbeta primers characterized the PCR. TCRdb's copy holds only in-frame clones and misses some; the assay was immunoSEQ multiplex PCR. This table has about 87,000 clones, about four fifths appearing once. Input material: PBMCs. The receptors were sampled from a woman aged 40 to 55 in good health and CMV-seronegative.

V usage is TRBV4-2 and J usage is TRBJ1-2; TRBD1 is a possible D gene (5 bases). CDR3 size: 14 residues. The germline V and J ends were trimmed by 3 bases and 3 bases, with 11 bases remaining between them. In germline, CDR1 is LGHNA, CDR2 YNFKEQ. CDR3 sequence: CASSQETGDYGYTF. DNA of the CDR3: TGTGCCAGCAGCCAGGAAACAGGAGACTATGGCTACACCTTC.

The V call is TRBV4-2, the J call TRBJ1-2; 8 bases align to TRBD1. The V segment lost 0 bases and the J segment 6 bases; nucleotides outside the gene matches: 9. Germline V gene lookup returns CDR1 LGHNA and CDR2 YNFKEQ. The CDR3 is 16 amino acids. CDR3 sequence: CASSQDIPAGGDGYTF. The CDR3 DNA reads as TGTGCCAGCAGCCAAGATATCCCGGCAGGGGGCGATGGCTACACCTTC.

The chain employs TRBV15 and TRBJ2-3; 8 nucleotides align to TRBD2. Germline CDR1 LNHNV, CDR2 YYDKDF (reference sequence). The V segment lost 3 bases and the J segment 4 bases; nucleotides outside the gene matches: 9. This CDR3 region has 16 residues. For the CDR3, the DNA is TGTGCCACCAGCAGTCGAAACAGCGGGGGATCAGATACGCAGTATTTT. This sequence encodes CATSSRNSGGSDTQYF. The full variable domain, completed using reference TRBV15 and TRBJ2-3, is DAMVIQNPRYQVTQFGKPVTLSCSQTLNHNVMYWYQQKSSQAPKLLFHYYDKDFNNEADTPDNFQSRRPNTSFCFLDIRSPGLGDTAMYLCATSSRNSGGSDTQYFGPGTRLTVL.

V is TRBV6-1 and J is TRBJ2-2, with D possibly matching TRBD1 (6 bases). There are 15 residues in the CDR3. Trimming stripped 7 bases from V and 3 bases from J, with 15 bases between. Germline loops: CDR1 MNHNS, CDR2 SASEGT. CDR3 in amino acids: CASNGQSTYTGELFF. DNA of the CDR3: TGTGCCAGCAACGGACAGTCCACGTACACCGGGGAGCTGTTTTTT.

The J gene is TRBJ2-2, the V gene TRBV9; D is perhaps TRBD1 (5 bases). Per the germline V gene, CDR1 is SGDLS and CDR2 is YYNGEE. V gave up 4 bases and J gave up 11 bases, with 18 bases separating them. The CDR3 has 14 amino acids. CDR3 region: CASSTGRGLIELFF. In nucleotides, the CDR3 is TGTGCCAGCAGCACAGGCCGCGGATTAATCGAGCTGTTTTTT.

This chain connects TRBV2 to TRBJ1-1, with 7 bases matching TRBD1. The V and J ends lost 1 base and 7 bases, in that order; junction bases with no gene match: 9. CDR3 length: 15 residues. Germline assignment: CDR1 SNHLY and CDR2 FYNNEI. The CDR3 DNA sequence: TGTGCCAGCAGTGAAGAAATAGGGGGCCGGGGTGAAGCTTTCTTT. Translating it yields CASSEEIGGRGEAFF.

The CDR3 here is CASSSPLAGGLETQYF. The CDR3 DNA sequence: TGTGCCAGCAGCTCACCACTAGCGGGGGGTTTAGAGACCCAGTACTTC. The V and J genes are TRBV7-2 and TRBJ2-5; the match to TRBD2 covers 12 bases. CDR1 and CDR2 (germline): SGHTA, FQGNSA. The CDR3 is 16 amino acids. Trimming at V came to 4 bases and at J to 4 bases, leaving 7 bases not matched to a gene.

Of note for this clone: Other DNA sequences within the sample encode an identical CDR3. For the CDR3, the DNA is TGTGCCAGCAGCCTCGGGACAGGGGATGGCTACACCTTC. It translates to CASSLGTGDGYTF. This chain joins TRBV11-2 and TRBJ1-2; TRBD1 matches at 10 bases. Germline V CDR1 and CDR2: SGHAT, FQNNGV. This CDR3 comprises 13 residues. V lost 5 bases to trimming and J lost 6 bases; unmatched junction nucleotides: 3.

The chain is built from TRBV6-1 and TRBJ1-6; 9 nucleotides match TRBD1. The CDR3 spans 16 residues. The junction had 2 bases not matched to a gene; V was cut back by 4 bases and J by 1 base. Germline V gene lookup returns CDR1 MNHNS and CDR2 SASEGT. CDR3 nucleotides: TGTGCCAGCAGTGTGGGACAGGGATCCTATAATTCACCCCTCCACTTT. Amino acids: CASSVGQGSYNSPLHF.